This TCR beta chain was identified during a study of shared clonotypes between healthy human individuals. Study observations and caveats: Only blood was sampled, and tissue TCR repertoires likely differ from blood ones. Non-shared clonotypes were found to have lower generation probabilities than the clonotypes that were shared by all four of the sorted-subset donors. Sharing of clonotypes among donors was expected to vary with sequencing depth.

The authors divided CD4+ cells into CD45RA+ naive and CD45RA-negative memory subsets. This clone was detected only once. Its cognate antigen is unknown. Sequencing used immunoSEQ multiplex PCR; TCRdb keeps in-frame clones, though not all of them. This sample has about 710,000 clones, with around 77% found just once. This clonotype was sampled from a woman under 40 in good health. The source material was memory CD4+ T cells sorted from blood. Subset specified: CD45RA-negative fraction.

The chain's CDR3 is CASRVGERSNTEAFF. The CDR3, as DNA: TGTGCCAGCAGGGTTGGTGAAAGATCGAACACTGAAGCTTTCTTT. The chain couples TRBV2 to TRBJ1-1; D not certain. The CDR3 sequence is 15 residues long. Per the germline V gene, CDR1 is SNHLY and CDR2 is FYNNEI. The V end lost 6 bases, the J end lost 1 base, and 15 bases lay between the germline ends.